The 16 T cell receptor beta chains presented below share a single source sample, sequenced in a study of shared clonotypes between healthy human individuals. TCRdb's copy holds only in-frame clones and misses some; the assay was immunoSEQ multiplex PCR. The data show 2 million to 3 million clones, with 90% to 95% seen just once and roughly 0.36% held by the top ten. The specimen sequenced was naive CD4+ T cells from PBMCs. As to subset: CD45RA+ positively selected. The source is a man younger than 30 in good health. Some clones in this sample may be carry-over from other donors' samples.

This chain links TRBV4-2 with TRBJ2-7; D gene ambiguous. V lost 0 bases and J lost 6, with 15 bases in between. Germline loops: CDR1 LGHNA, CDR2 YNFKEQ. This CDR3 spans 15 amino acids. CDR3 nucleotides: TGTGCCAGCAGCCAAGATGGTGGGAAATCGGGCGAGCAGTACTTC. Translated, it gives CASSQDGGKSGEQYF.

The chain employs TRBV9 and TRBJ2-7; the D gene is possibly TRBD1 (6 bases). The CDR3 spans 14 residues. The V end was cut by 0 bases, the J end by 1 base, with 8 bases between. Per germline, CDR1 SGDLS and CDR2 YYNGEE. The CDR3 loop reads CASSVVDRSYEQYF. CDR3 coding DNA: TGTGCCAGCAGCGTAGTGGACAGATCCTACGAGCAGTACTTC. Looking up the rest from reference TRBV9 and TRBJ2-7 gives the full variable domain: DSGVTQTPKHLITATGQRVTLRCSPRSGDLSVYWYQQSLDQGLQFLIQYYNGEERAKGNILERFSAQQFPDLHSELNLSSLELGDSALYFCASSVVDRSYEQYFGPGTRLTVT.

The rearrangement links TRBV5-5 to TRBJ1-5; 8 nucleotides align to TRBD1. The V segment lost 4 bases and the J segment 2 bases; nucleotides outside the gene matches: 8. Germline CDR1 is SGHKS and CDR2 is YYEKEE (reference sequence). The CDR3 consists of 16 residues. CDR3 sequence: CASSTPEDRGNQPQHF. The DNA of the CDR3 is TGTGCCAGCAGCACCCCTGAGGACAGGGGCAATCAGCCCCAGCATTTT.

The chain joins TRBV5-8 to TRBJ2-3; TRBD2 might be the D (6 bases). The length of the CDR3 is 15 residues. Trimming stripped 2 bases from V and 0 bases from J, with 10 bases between. Germline V gives CDR1 SGHTS, CDR2 YDEGEE. CDR3 region: CASSFQGGSTDTQYF. Here the CDR3 DNA reads TGTGCCAGCAGCTTTCAGGGAGGTAGCACAGATACGCAGTATTTT.

The rearrangement uses TRBV21-1 and TRBJ1-2; TRBD1 is the table's D call and was not checked against the DNA. TRBV21-1 is designated a pseudogene. The CDR3 spans 13 residues. The CDR3 region has the DNA TGTGCCAGCAGCAAAAGGGGCCTGGGGCTCTACACCTTC. It codes for CASSKRGLGLYTF.

A few counts support this clone. Other DNA sequences of this sample code for an identical CDR3. The V gene is TRBV11-2, the J gene TRBJ1-1, with D hard to call. Trimming cost V 2 bases and J 0 bases, with 4 bases left between them. CDR3 length: 13 residues. The germline V gene has CDR1 SGHAT and CDR2 FQNNGV. Here the CDR3 reads CASSLRLNTEAFF. The CDR3 DNA follows: TGTGCCAGCAGCTTAAGGTTGAACACTGAAGCTTTCTTT.

The rearrangement links TRBV7-3 to TRBJ2-7; 8 bases line up with TRBD1. CDR3 size: 13 residues. Germline V gene lookup returns CDR1 SGHTA and CDR2 FQGTGA. V shed 1 base and J 9 bases; nucleotides not matched to a gene: 5. Written as DNA, the CDR3 is TGTGCCAGCAGCTTAAGTCGACAGGGGTTGCAGTACTTC. Protein sequence: CASSLSRQGLQYF.

This chain uses TRBV9 with TRBJ2-7; D unclear. Germline V gives CDR1 SGDLS, CDR2 YYNGEE. The germline V and J ends were trimmed by 0 bases and 2 bases, with 9 bases remaining between them. The CDR3 runs 14 residues. The CDR3 DNA follows: TGTGCCAGCAGCGTAGTGGCGACAACCTACGAGCAGTACTTC. Translation gives CASSVVATTYEQYF.

V usage is TRBV30 and J usage is TRBJ1-6; 7 nucleotides line up with TRBD1. V was pared by 0 bases and J by 9 bases, with 17 bases of the junction left unmatched. This CDR3 contains 18 residues. Germline lookup yields CDR1 GTSNPN and CDR2 SVGIG (reference sequence). The CDR3 DNA reads TGTGCCTGGAGTGTAGCCCCGACAGGGACGCCCCGAAGTTCACCCCTCCACTTT. Amino acids: CAWSVAPTGTPRSSPLHF. Complete variable domain (other parts from reference TRBV30 and TRBJ1-6): SQTIHQWPATLVQPVGSPLSLECTVEGTSNPNLYWYRQAAGRGLQLLFYSVGIGQISSEVPQNLSASRPQDRQFILSSKKLLLSDSGFYLCAWSVAPTGTPRSSPLHFGNGTRLTVT.

The genes are TRBV5-1 and TRBJ2-7; weak D call: TRBD2 (6 bases). CDR3 length: 15 amino acids. The V end lost 0 bases, the J end lost 7 bases, and 17 bases lay between the germline ends. Germline loops: CDR1 SGHRS, CDR2 YFSETQ. The CDR3, as DNA: TGCGCCAGCAGCTTGGAGGGACTCCCATTTGGAGAGCAGTACTTC. Translation: CASSLEGLPFGEQYF.

The chain uses TRBV6-4 and TRBJ2-1; possible D gene TRBD2, 7 bases. This CDR3 region has 16 residues. Germline V gene lookup returns CDR1 MRHNA and CDR2 SNTAGT. V lost 2 bases and J lost 1, with 12 bases in between. The CDR3 is CASSDRGAVSYNEQFF. CDR3 coding DNA: TGTGCCAGCAGTGACCGGGGGGCGGTGTCCTACAATGAGCAGTTCTTC.

The chain combines TRBV7-3 with TRBJ2-5; D may correspond to TRBD1 or TRBD2 (5 bases each). V gave up 4 bases and J gave up 1 base, with 16 bases separating them. Germline V gene data show CDR1 as SGHTA and CDR2 as FQGTGA. The CDR3 is 16 residues long. The CDR3 loop reads CASSSGRGTSQETQYF. The CDR3 coding sequence is TGTGCCAGCAGCTCCGGACGGGGCACGAGCCAAGAGACCCAGTACTTC.

V and J are TRBV25-1 and TRBJ2-7, with TRBD2 identical over 12 bases. V shed 3 bases and J 7 bases; nucleotides not matched to a gene: 13. This CDR3 has 17 residues. Germline V lookup: CDR1 MGHDK, CDR2 SYGVNS. The CDR3: CASSEFSTSGRPREQYF. CDR3 sequence (DNA): TGTGCCAGCAGTGAGTTTTCAACTAGCGGGAGGCCCCGGGAGCAGTACTTC.

This clone was recorded a few times. Other DNA sequences in the same sample also yield this CDR3. The chain combines TRBV28 with TRBJ2-1; maybe TRBD1 (5 bases). This CDR3 comprises 13 residues. V lost 2 bases, J lost 3 bases, and 5 bases lay in between. CDR1 MDHEN and CDR2 SYDVKM come from the germline V gene. CDR3 sequence reads: CASSLDSYNEQFF. The CDR3 coding sequence is TGTGCCAGCAGTTTAGACAGCTACAATGAGCAGTTCTTC.

The rearrangement joins TRBV5-1 to TRBJ1-2, with D possibly TRBD1 on 5 matching bases. The CDR3 loop spans 15 amino acids. The V end lost 2 bases, the J end lost 2 bases, and 13 bases lay between the germline ends. Germline CDR1 is SGHRS and CDR2 is YFSETQ. The CDR3 reads CASSLEDRGNYGYTF. The CDR3 coding sequence is TGCGCCAGCAGCTTAGAAGACAGAGGAAACTATGGCTACACCTTC.

This chain links TRBV25-1 with TRBJ2-5, with a possible D match to TRBD2 (5 bases). Near its end, the DNA agrees better with TRBJ2-7, so the J call may be wrong. CDR1 MGHDK and CDR2 SYGVNS come from the germline V gene. The CDR3 contains 16 residues. Here the CDR3 DNA reads TGTGCCAGCAGCTCAAGGGCGGGCAGCGACTCCTACGAGCAGTACTTC. Translation: CASSSRAGSDSYEQYF.